The sample holds a few counts of the clone carrying this TCR beta chain. The sample comes from a study of PD-1 blockade in classical Hodgkin lymphoma. Trimming removed 4 bases at V and 3 bases at J, with 20 bases between. This CDR3 spans 16 amino acids. CDR1 is SGHRS and CDR2 is YFSETQ in the germline V gene. TCRdb's copy holds only in-frame clones and misses some; the assay was immunoSEQ multiplex PCR. The sample records approximately 20,000 clones, around 90% being singletons. Described time point: cycle 4 day 1 (C4D1), after 5 to 7 weeks of nivolumab. All patients relapsed after autologous stem cell transplantation, and brentuximab vedotin exposure varied. Isolation of CD8+ T cells from thawed PBMCs used magnetic negative selection.

V is TRBV5-1 and J is TRBJ2-7; tentatively, D is TRBD2 (5 bases). This clonotype originated in a human donor with classical Hodgkin lymphoma. The sample was CD8+ T cells from blood, taken before the fourth cycle of nivolumab. The DNA for the CDR3 is TGCGCCAGCAGCCTCCGGGGAATAGCGCCTAACTACGAGCAGTACTTC. It translates to CASSLRGIAPNYEQYF.